A single sample gave rise to the 13 T cell receptor beta chains below, sequenced in a study of T-cell memory formation after mild COVID-19. MiXCR, applied by TCRdb to the 5' RACE reads, yields one record per CDR3 protein. This table has around 250,000 distinct CDR3 sequences, 15% to 20% appearing once. Material: PBMCs or a T cell subset sorted from them (not recorded which). These receptors originate from a man younger than 35 who had mild COVID-19 (a few samples of this study predate the infection). Cell type and time point are not known.

This clonotype was seen ten or more times. V gene TRBV27 combines with J gene TRBJ2-1; 13 positions agree with TRBD2. Trimming at V came to 5 bases and at J to 2 bases, leaving 9 bases not matched to a gene. Germline V lookup: CDR1 MNHEY, CDR2 SMNVEV (reference sequence). This CDR3 spans 18 amino acids. The CDR3 region is CASSAGTSGETPYNEQFF. The CDR3 DNA reads as TGTGCCAGCAGTGCTGGGACTAGCGGGGAGACACCCTACAATGAGCAGTTCTTC.

The chain combines TRBV9 with TRBJ2-1; no reliable D call. Trimming stripped 3 bases from V and 7 bases from J, with 11 bases between. CDR3 length: 13 residues. From germline, CDR1 is SGDLS and CDR2 YYNGEE. The CDR3 region is CASSAGSGNEQFF. In nucleotides, the CDR3 is TGTGCCAGCAGCGCCGGTAGTGGGAATGAGCAGTTCTTC.

The V and J genes are TRBV6-1 and TRBJ1-5; D is unclear. V lost 0 bases, J lost 9 bases, and 6 bases lay in between. There are 12 residues in the CDR3. Per the germline V gene, CDR1 is MNHNS and CDR2 is SASEGT. The DNA for the CDR3 is TGTGCCAGCAGTGAAGCGGCGCCGCCCCAGCATTTT. Protein product: CASSEAAPPQHF.

The J gene is TRBJ2-7, the V gene TRBV4-3; D uncertain. Germline CDR1 and CDR2: LGHNA and YSLEER. The CDR3 length is 13 residues. V was trimmed by 0 bases and J by 3 bases, leaving 6 bases between them. CDR3 protein: CASSQEGFYEQYV. The CDR3 nucleotides read TGCGCCAGCAGCCAAGAAGGATTCTACGAGCAGTACGTC.

This clonotype was observed a handful of times. The chain joins TRBV2 to TRBJ1-4; D is unresolved. V was clipped by 6 bases and J by 5 bases, with 16 bases between them. The V gene's germline CDR1 is SNHLY and CDR2 FYNNEI. This CDR3 is 15 amino acids long. CDR3 region: CASSIGRQPNEKLFF. The CDR3 DNA follows: TGTGCCAGCAGCATCGGTCGACAACCAAATGAAAAACTGTTTTTT.

This sequence joins TRBV6-2 or TRBV6-3 and TRBJ1-2; D is uncertain. Trimming shortened V by 2 bases and J by 6 bases, and 13 bases separated the two germline ends. Germline V lookup: CDR1 MNHEY, CDR2 SVGEGT. The CDR3 consists of 14 residues. CDR3 in DNA: TGTGCCAGCAGTTACCTCGGCACGGGCCATGGCTACACCTTC. Its translation is CASSYLGTGHGYTF.

This chain joins TRBV28 and TRBJ2-7; no clear D. Deletions cut 8 bases from V and 2 bases from J, with 7 bases between. Germline V gives CDR1 MDHEN, CDR2 SYDVKM. The CDR3 loop spans 11 amino acids. The CDR3 loop is CASQETYEQYF. In DNA form, the CDR3 reads TGTGCCAGCCAAGAGACCTACGAGCAGTACTTC.

The chain combines TRBV6-5 with TRBJ1-1; 7 nucleotides agree with TRBD1. CDR3 length equals 14 residues. Germline lookup yields CDR1 MNHEY and CDR2 SVGAGI. The ends lost 8 bases at V and 1 base at J; junction bases unmatched: 7. For the CDR3, the DNA is TGTGCCAGCCGCAGGGGGAAAACGAACACTGAAGCTTTCTTT. It is translated as CASRRGKTNTEAFF.

This chain links TRBV7-2 with TRBJ2-7; a weak D match, TRBD2 (7 bases). Germline CDR1 and CDR2: SGHTA and FQGNSA. V lost 3 bases, J lost 6 bases, and 21 bases lay in between. The CDR3 loop spans 16 amino acids. In nucleotides, the CDR3 is TGTGCCAGCAGCTTCGAATCGGCGGGGGCCCTATCCGAGCAGTACTTC. Translated: CASSFESAGALSEQYF.

The sample holds many counts of this clonotype. The chain has TRBV28 and TRBJ2-4; 9 bases align to TRBD1. The CDR3 extends over 16 amino acids. CDR1 is MDHEN, CDR2 SYDVKM, per germline. V dropped 6 bases and J dropped 2; count of bases not matched to a gene: 8. The chain's CDR3 is CASRQGARVTKNIQYF. Written as DNA, the CDR3 is TGTGCCAGCAGACAGGGGGCGCGTGTAACCAAAAACATTCAGTACTTC.

This chain links TRBV12-3 or TRBV12-4 with TRBJ1-3; D ambiguous. The CDR3 sequence is 13 residues long. V was clipped by 9 bases and J by 0 bases, with 9 bases between them. The chain's CDR3 is CASRTSSGNTIYF. For the CDR3, the DNA is TGTGCCAGTAGAACGAGCTCTGGAAACACCATATATTTT.

This clonotype was recorded at least ten times. This sequence joins TRBV6-5 and TRBJ2-5; D may be TRBD2 (6 bases). The CDR3 length is 15 residues. V lost 0 bases and J lost 4, with 12 bases in between. Per the germline V gene, CDR1 is MNHEY and CDR2 is SVGAGI. CDR3 nucleotide sequence: TGTGCCAGCAGTTACTCGGGCGGGAAAGGAGAGACCCAGTACTTC. Amino acid sequence: CASSYSGGKGETQYF.

This chain links TRBV7-6 with TRBJ1-6; maybe TRBD1 (6 bases). CDR3 length equals 15 residues. CDR1 is SGHVS and CDR2 is FNYEAQ in the germline V gene. Trimming cost V 4 bases and J 1 base, with 8 bases left between them. The chain's CDR3 is CASSSRGSYNSPLHF. The DNA of the CDR3 is TGTGCCAGCAGCTCTAGGGGGTCCTATAATTCACCCCTCCACTTT.